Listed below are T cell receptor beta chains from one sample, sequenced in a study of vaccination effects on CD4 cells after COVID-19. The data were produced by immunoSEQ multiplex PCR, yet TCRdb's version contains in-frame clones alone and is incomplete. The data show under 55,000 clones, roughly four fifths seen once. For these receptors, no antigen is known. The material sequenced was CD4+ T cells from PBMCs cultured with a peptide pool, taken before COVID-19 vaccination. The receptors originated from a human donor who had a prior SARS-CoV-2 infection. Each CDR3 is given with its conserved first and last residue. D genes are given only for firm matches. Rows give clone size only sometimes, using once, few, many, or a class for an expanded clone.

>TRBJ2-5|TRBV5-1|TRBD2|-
TGCGCCAGCAGCTCCGGGACTAATGGAGGGACCCAGTACTTC
CASSSGTNGGTQYF
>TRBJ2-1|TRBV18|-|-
TGTGCCAGCTCACCAAGGGCTAGAAGCAATGAGCAGTTCTTC
CASSPRARSNEQFF
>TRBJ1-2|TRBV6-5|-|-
TGTGCCACCTCCGGACATGGGAGGACCTATGGCTACACCTTC
CATSGHGRTYGYTF
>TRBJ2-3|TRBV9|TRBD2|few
TGTGCCAGCAGCGCGAGCGGACTAGCGGGAGGGGAGGGTGGCACAGATACGCAGTATTTT
CASSASGLAGGEGGTDTQYF
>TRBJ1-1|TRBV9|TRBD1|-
TGTGCCAGCAGCGCCGGGAGGGACAGGGCCACTGAAGCTTTCTTT
CASSAGRDRATEAFF
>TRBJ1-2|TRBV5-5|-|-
TGTGCCAGCATCCCCCATTCCGGCTACACCTTC
CASIPHSGYTF
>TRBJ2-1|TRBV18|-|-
TGTGCCAGCTCACCACAGAGCGGCAGTGATGAGCAGTTCTTC
CASSPQSGSDEQFF
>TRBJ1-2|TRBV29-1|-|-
TGCAGCGTTGATGACCGATTCCGGGACAAAATTTATGGCTACACCTTC
CSVDDRFRDKIYGYTF
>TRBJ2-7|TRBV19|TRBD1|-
TGTGCCAGTAAAGAGGGGGCGACTGACTCCTACGAGCAGTACTTC
CASKEGATDSYEQYF
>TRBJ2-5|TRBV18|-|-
TGTGCCAGCTCACCCCCTTCCAGGGCCCCATGGGAGACCCAGTACTTC
CASSPPSRAPWETQYF
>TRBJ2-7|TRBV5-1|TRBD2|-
TGCGCCAGCAGCTTTGGGCGGGAGGGATCCTACGAGCAGTACTTC
CASSFGREGSYEQYF
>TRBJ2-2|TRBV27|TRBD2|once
TGTGCCAGCAGAAGAAATAGCGGGGGCCATAACACCGGGGAGCTGTTTTTT
CASRRNSGGHNTGELFF
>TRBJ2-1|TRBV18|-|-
TGTGCCAGCTCACCAAACTATTACAATGAGCAGTTCTTC
CASSPNYYNEQFF
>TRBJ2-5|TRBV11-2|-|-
TGTGCCAGCAGCTTAGATCAGGGGGGACCGGGGACGACCCAGTACTTC
CASSLDQGGPGTTQYF
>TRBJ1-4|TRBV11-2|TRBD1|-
TGTGCCAGCAGCCCAGGACAGGGGGCCGCCCTGTTTTTT
CASSPGQGAALFF
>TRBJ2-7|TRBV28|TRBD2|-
TGTGCCAGCCGAACTACTAGCGGGAGGGCCTACGAGCAGTACTTC
CASRTTSGRAYEQYF
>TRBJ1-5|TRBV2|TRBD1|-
TGTGCCAGCAGTGAAGGGCAGGGGGAGCAGCCCCAGCATTTT
CASSEGQGEQPQHF
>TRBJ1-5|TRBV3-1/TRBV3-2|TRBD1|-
TGTGCCAGCAGCCTGGGACAGCGTAAGCCCCAGCATTTT
CASSLGQRKPQHF
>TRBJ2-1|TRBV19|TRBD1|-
TGTGCCAGTAGCGCATCAGGGGGCGCTTACAATGAGCAGTTCTTC
CASSASGGAYNEQFF
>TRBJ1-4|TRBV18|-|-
TGTGCCAGCTCACCAATGACGGGCAGACTTAATGAAAAACTGTTTTTT
CASSPMTGRLNEKLFF
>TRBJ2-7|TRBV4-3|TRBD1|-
TGCGCCAGCAGCCAAGTACCGGGACAGAACTACGAGCAGTACTTC
CASSQVPGQNYEQYF
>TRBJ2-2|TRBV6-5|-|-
TGTGCCAGCAGTCCGATAACAGCTACCGGGGAGCTGTTTTTT
CASSPITATGELFF
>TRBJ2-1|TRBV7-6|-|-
TGTGCCAGCGGACGGGACGGCAACTACAATGAGCAGTTCTTC
CASGRDGNYNEQFF
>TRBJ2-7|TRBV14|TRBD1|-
TGTGCCAGCAGCCAAGCACCGGGACAGGGCCGCGAGCAGTACTTC
CASSQAPGQGREQYF
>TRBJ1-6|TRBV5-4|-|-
TGTGCCAGCGCTCCCACCCCGAGCTCCTATAATTCACCCCTCCACTTT
CASAPTPSSYNSPLHF
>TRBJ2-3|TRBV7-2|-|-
TGTGCCAGCAGCCCAGGGAGCACAGATACGCAGTATTTT
CASSPGSTDTQYF
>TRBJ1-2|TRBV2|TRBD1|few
TGTGCCAGCAGTGAGAGAGGGACAGAGGGATATGGCTACACCTTC
CASSERGTEGYGYTF
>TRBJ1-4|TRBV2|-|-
TGTGCCAGCAGGGAACCAGGGTACAATGAAAAACTGTTTTTT
CASREPGYNEKLFF
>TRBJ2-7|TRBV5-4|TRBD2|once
TGTGCCAGCAGCCGCGGGGGGGCCGGCTACGAGCAGTACTTC
CASSRGGAGYEQYF
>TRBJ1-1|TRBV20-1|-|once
TGCAGTGCTAGAGATCATCGAGGAGCTTTCTTT
CSARDHRGAFF
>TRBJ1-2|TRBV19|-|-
TGTGCCAGTAGTATAGGGCACGGGCGATTTACCTATGGCTACACCTTC
CASSIGHGRFTYGYTF
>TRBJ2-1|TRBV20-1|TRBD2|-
TGCAGTGCTAGTCGGCTAGCGGGGTACAATGAGCAGTTCTTC
CSASRLAGYNEQFF
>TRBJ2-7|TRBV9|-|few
TGTGCCAGCAGCGCAATGGGTTCCGGCGAGCAGTACTTC
CASSAMGSGEQYF
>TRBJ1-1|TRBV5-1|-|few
TGCGCCAGCAGCCGCAACGGGGCAGGGGTTACTGAAGCTTTCTTT
CASSRNGAGVTEAFF
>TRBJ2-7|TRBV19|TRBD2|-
TGTGCCAGTAGCGGTGGGACTAGCGCCTCCTACGAGCAGTACTTC
CASSGGTSASYEQYF
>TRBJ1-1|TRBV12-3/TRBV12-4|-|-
TGTGCCAGCAGTGTCAGGGGGAACACTGAAGCTTTCTTT
CASSVRGNTEAFF
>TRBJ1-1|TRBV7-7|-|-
TGTGCTAGCAGCTCCCAGGTGAACACTGAAGCTTTCTTT
CASSSQVNTEAFF
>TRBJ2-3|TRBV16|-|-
TGTGCCAGCAGCCAATTTGAGTCAAGTAGCACAGATACGCAGTATTTT
CASSQFESSSTDTQYF
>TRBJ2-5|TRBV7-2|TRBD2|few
TGTGCCAGCAAACCCAAAGGACTAGCGGGGGGGCTCTGGGAGACCCAGTACTTC
CASKPKGLAGGLWETQYF
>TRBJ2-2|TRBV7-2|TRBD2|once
TGTGCCAGCAGCTTCGGACTAGCGGGATCCACCGGGGAGCTGTTTTTT
CASSFGLAGSTGELFF
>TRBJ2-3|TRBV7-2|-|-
TGTGCCAGCAGCCGGGGACGCGGGCGGACAGATACGCAGTATTTT
CASSRGRGRTDTQYF
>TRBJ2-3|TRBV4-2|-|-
TGTGCCAGCAGCCAAGATAGGGAACTAGTTTCAGATACGCAGTATTTT
CASSQDRELVSDTQYF
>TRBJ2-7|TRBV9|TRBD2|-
TGTGCCAGCAGCCCAAGGACTAGCCCCAGACCCTACGAGCAGTACTTC
CASSPRTSPRPYEQYF
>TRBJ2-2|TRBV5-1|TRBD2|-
TGCGCCAGCAGCGTCCTAGCGGGGAAGCCCGGGGAGCTGTTTTTT
CASSVLAGKPGELFF
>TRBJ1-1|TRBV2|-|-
TGTGCCAGCAACGGACCAGGGCCTAACACTGAAGCTTTCTTT
CASNGPGPNTEAFF
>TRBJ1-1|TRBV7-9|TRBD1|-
TGTGCCAGCAGCTTAGGTCTTTTATTCGGGGACAGGGAAGCTTTCTTT
CASSLGLLFGDREAFF
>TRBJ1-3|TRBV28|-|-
TGTGCCAGCCTCTCCGGAGGAAACGATGGAAACACCATATATTTT
CASLSGGNDGNTIYF
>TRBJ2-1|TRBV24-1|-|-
TGTGCCACCAGTGATTTAGGATCCCCGTGGTTCTTC
CATSDLGSPWFF
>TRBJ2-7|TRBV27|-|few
TGTGCCAGCAGTTTAGGCCCTGACCCAGGATCCGGCTACGAGCAGTACTTC
CASSLGPDPGSGYEQYF
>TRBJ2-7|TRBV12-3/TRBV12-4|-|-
TGTGCCAGCAGTTTATTCCAGGGATACGAGCAGTACTTC
CASSLFQGYEQYF